The source of this T cell receptor beta chain is a study of radiation and T cells in renal cell carcinoma. Regarding the study as a whole: In blood, top tumor clones expanded by 2 weeks, shrinking by 4. Without pretreatment biopsies, baseline tumor clonotype presence was undetermined.

Concerning this clone itself: The antigen is unknown.

Regarding time point: blood 2 weeks post-SBRT. Treatment indicated: 15 Gy SBRT to primary tumor, nephrectomy 4 weeks later. Blood was sampled at baseline, 2 weeks and 4 weeks after SBRT. The tumor was a clear cell renal cell carcinoma. The germline V gene encodes CDR1 SEHNR and CDR2 FQNEAQ (reference sequence). Trimming took off 4 bases at V and 6 bases at J, with 16 bases between the two ends. The CDR3 runs to 14 residues. Profiled with immunoSEQ multiplex PCR; TCRdb holds only in-frame clones, not every one. The table records about 26,000 clones, about 84% of them present only once. The source is a man in his sixties with renal cell carcinoma. The chain carries TRBV7-9 and TRBJ2-7, with D possibly matching TRBD2 (6 bases). Sample: blood, taken from a patient whose treatment included radiotherapy and nephrectomy. The CDR3 loop reads CASSYGGAGGEQYF. In nucleotides, the CDR3 is TGTGCCAGCAGCTACGGCGGGGCCGGCGGCGAGCAGTACTTC.